This T cell receptor (beta chain) was captured by sequencing in a study of long-term antiretroviral therapy in people with HIV. Study in general: The oldest specimens predate the 2015 immediate-ART recommendation by about a decade.

This was the immunoSEQ v3.0 assay at survey level. Using immunoSEQ multiplex PCR, the repertoire was profiled, and TCRdb retains in-frame clones only, with some absent. The sample contains tens of thousands of clones, approximately 88% of which appear only once. The study drew at least one pre-ART and at least two post-ART PBMC samples from every donor. Before DNA extraction, about 0.85-10 million cryopreserved PBMC were held in the samples. Germline CDR1 reads MNHEY; CDR2 reads SMNVEV (reference sequence). V was pared by 3 bases and J by 1 base, with 10 bases between. The length of the CDR3 is 14 residues. In its sample, this clone was seen once. Its specificity is not known. Findings and caveats of the study: All blood samples came from the years 2004 to 2017, possibly under older ART regimens.

Sequences were derived from unsorted PBMCs, sampled roughly 4.1 years after starting antiretroviral therapy. This chain joins TRBV27 and TRBJ2-7; unclear D gene. The receptor was isolated from a man aged 25-45 years with HIV. As DNA, the CDR3 is TGTGCCAGCAGTTTTGAAGGGTCTTCCTACGAGCAGTACTTC. It translates to CASSFEGSSYEQYF.